This TCR beta chain was recorded in a study of blood T cells in healthy people across ages (dated by TCRdb to between 2014 and 2017). With regard to the full study: In model experiments, template switching captured roughly one uniquely barcoded TCR beta cDNA molecule for every two T cells. To track age-related changes in TCR beta repertoire diversity, the study relied on deep sequencing normalized with unique cDNA molecular identifiers. Two additional independent replicas of 1 million unique cDNA reads from the same blood draw were analyzed for two donors (one aged 18 to 30 and one aged 80 or older). Donors were grouped into four age groups: young (average roughly 15 years), middle-aged (39), aged (about 60) and long-lived (approximately 75). To avoid experimental bias, donors of different ages were distributed randomly across sequencing lanes. Study-wide conclusions, independent of this receptor: The percentage of naive T cells measured by flow cytometry correlated strongly with observed TCR beta diversity. Observed TCR beta diversity per million T cells fell roughly linearly with age, and a significant reduction was already apparent by age around 44. Estimates of total diversity based on one million sequenced T cells were considered lower bounds and underestimates. Conclusive comparison of naive and antigen-experienced compartments was prevented by the profiling of bulk unsorted PBMCs. Donor CMV infection status was unknown, potentially confounding age-related changes in expanded clonotypes. Compared with the aged group, more naive CD4+ T cells, fewer expanded clones and increased TCR diversity were shown by the long-lived group, suggesting age selection.

Libraries were prepared through 5' RACE. For sequencing, an Illumina HiSeq 2500 was employed. A second PCR of roughly 6 to 12 cycles was run with a J-beta primer mix and a sample-barcoded 5' primer. A template-switch 5' adaptor carrying 12 random nucleotides introduced a unique molecular identifier onto each TCR beta cDNA molecule. Each sample yielded at least 2.5 million CDR3-containing paired-end reads. The Mint cDNA synthesis kit, primed by a TRBC-specific oligonucleotide, was used to synthesize first-strand cDNA from all RNA. Following uracil-DNA glycosylase treatment, all cDNA underwent a first 18-cycle PCR with the universal primers M1SS and BC2_uni_R. On the authors' methods: Each sample was normalized by randomly selecting 1 million high-quality reads, each carrying a distinct molecular identifier. Reads with shared molecular identifiers were discarded instead of being binned into consensus sequences. MiTCR, run with a Q25 quality threshold and the strictest error-elimination algorithm, handled CDR3 identification, clonotype clustering and error correction. A nonparametric unseen species model using Euler transformation provided a lower-bound estimate of total TCR beta diversity. The raw public reads went through TCRdb reprocessing: fastp at Q25, MiXCR clone calling, in-frame beta chains kept. CDR3 protein sequences are deduplicated, and each keeps its most common genes and DNA. The V and J calls shown here were made by TCRdb, not taken from the authors' results. The sample table contains approximately 810,000 distinct CDR3 sequences; only one count was recorded for about 28% of them. 15% to 20% of the sample is in the top ten clones.

This clonotype has a count of ten or more. Its antigen is currently not known. There are no base qualities to consult, and no much larger clone falls within one base. The CDR3 spans 14 residues, from the cysteine through the phenylalanine. Only the CDR3 region is kept as DNA, spanning 42 bases read in frame from base 1. CDR1 and CDR2 are read off the germline V gene as SGHTA and FQGNSA. Trimming accounts for 1 base at V and 12 bases at J, while the number of junction bases matched to no gene is 9. The 40 or so donors, aged about 6 to 95 years, were systemically healthy Caucasian individuals from Russia. Each donor gave approximately 10 milliliters of peripheral blood, collected into EDTA-treated Vacutainer tubes. PBMCs were isolated by Ficoll-Paque density-gradient centrifugation, with at least 6.5 million obtained per sample. Total RNA was extracted from PBMCs with Trizol reagent, with at least 6 micrograms obtained per sample. For every donor, an aliquot of PBMCs went through flow cytometry to measure the percentages of naive CD45RAhigh/CD27high T cells.

This TCR came from a woman aged 80 or over in good health. The chain is encoded by TRBV7-2 joined to TRBJ2-1; a stretch of 7 junction bases matches TRBD2. The sequenced sample was blood. The CDR3 sequence is CASSLGPVSGLQFF. The nucleotide sequence is given as TGTGCCAGCAGCTTAGGCCCGGTTAGCGGGCTGCAGTTCTTC.